Presented here are 21 T cell receptor beta chains from one specimen sequenced in a study of T cells in Graves' hyperthyroidism and ophthalmopathy. Researchers took RNA transcripts and amplified the TCR beta CDR3 regions from them. When the TCR CDR3 underwent first-round RT-PCR, the HTBI primer set was used. TCRdb called the multiplex PCR reads again in MiXCR, with one record for every CDR3 protein. The data hold 250,000 to 300,000 distinct CDR3 sequences, with roughly 15% observed a single time. Sample: blood. The receptors derive from a woman in her forties with Graves' hyperthyroidism.

In its sample, this clonotype was seen a few times. V usage is TRBV20-1 and J usage is TRBJ2-4; D gene ambiguous. Trimming cost V 1 base and J 0 bases, with 16 bases left between them. The CDR3 covers 17 residues. The germline V gene has CDR1 DFQATT and CDR2 SNEGSKA (reference sequence). In DNA form, the CDR3 reads TGCAGTGCTAGAGTTTTTCGATCGGGTGCAGCCAAAAACATTCAGTACTTC. Protein product: CSARVFRSGAAKNIQYF.

This clonotype was seen repeatedly, ten times or more. The rearrangement links TRBV6-5 to TRBJ1-4; D ambiguous. The CDR3 is made up of 13 amino acids. The germline gives CDR1 MNHEY, CDR2 SVGAGI. The V end was cut by 2 bases, the J end by 7 bases, with 8 bases between. CDR3 sequence (DNA): TGTGCCAGCAGTTACCGGGAGGGTGAAAAACTGTTTTTT. This codes for CASSYREGEKLFF.

CDR3 loop: CASSLSLEADTQYF. CDR3 bases: TGTGCCAGCAGCTTATCACTGGAGGCAGATACGCAGTATTTT. V usage is TRBV7-9 and J usage is TRBJ2-3, with D possibly matching TRBD2 (5 bases). Trimming cost V 2 bases and J 4 bases, with 10 bases left between them. The germline V gene encodes CDR1 SEHNR and CDR2 FQNEAQ (reference sequence). CDR3 size: 14 residues.

In its sample, this clonotype was seen many times. The gene calls are TRBV14 and TRBJ2-3; D gene unclear. This CDR3 contains 14 residues. CDR1 is SGHDN, CDR2 FVKESK, per germline. Trimming removed 0 bases at V and 4 bases at J, with 8 bases between. The CDR3, as DNA: TGTGCCAGCAGCCAAGACTGGCAGTCAGATACGCAGTATTTT. Encoded protein: CASSQDWQSDTQYF.

This clonotype was seen repeatedly, ten times or more. The CDR3 nucleotides are TGTGCCAGCAGTTACTCGGGATGGGATACTGAAGCTTTCTTT. This sequence encodes CASSYSGWDTEAFF. This sequence joins TRBV6-5 and TRBJ1-1; unclear D gene. Trimming stripped 0 bases from V and 5 bases from J, with 10 bases between. The CDR3 spans 14 residues. The V gene's germline CDR1 is MNHEY and CDR2 SVGAGI.

This clonotype was seen at least ten times. The rearrangement uses TRBV5-6 and TRBJ2-3; no reliable D call. Trimming left V 1 base short and J 2 bases short, with 8 bases between. Looked up from germline, CDR1 is SGHDT and CDR2 is YYEEEE. The CDR3 is made up of 14 amino acids. The CDR3 bases are TGTGCCAGCAGCTTGTTGGAAGTCACAGATACGCAGTATTTT. This translates into CASSLLEVTDTQYF.

In this sample, this clonotype turned up many times. CDR3 coding DNA: TGTGCCAGTAGCCATACCGCCAGTTCCTACGAGCAGTACTTC. Its translation: CASSHTASSYEQYF. The chain uses TRBV19 and TRBJ2-7; no definite D call. The length of the CDR3 is 14 residues. Trimming shortened V by 6 bases and J by 1 base, and 13 bases separated the two germline ends. Germline V gene lookup returns CDR1 LNHDA and CDR2 SQIVND (reference sequence).

This clonotype showed up just a few times. J is TRBJ2-7 and V is TRBV5-1; 7 bases fit TRBD2. Trimming at V came to 2 bases and at J to 6 bases, leaving 11 bases not matched to a gene. Germline CDR1 reads SGHRS; CDR2 reads YFSETQ. CDR3 length: 15 amino acids. The CDR3 protein is CASSFGTISSPEQYF. The CDR3 nucleotides are TGCGCCAGCAGCTTCGGGACTATTTCATCTCCCGAGCAGTACTTC.

This clonotype was picked up many times. The chain carries TRBV5-1 and TRBJ2-3; 7 bases line up with TRBD2. The CDR3 runs 15 residues. CDR1 is SGHRS and CDR2 is YFSETQ in the germline V gene. The junction had 1 base not matched to a gene; V was cut back by 0 bases and J by 0 bases. CDR3 sequence reads: CASSLGSGSTDTQYF. The DNA of the CDR3 is TGCGCCAGCAGCTTGGGTAGCGGGAGCACAGATACGCAGTATTTT.

This clonotype has only a few counts. The chain recombines TRBV7-3 with TRBJ2-7; D gene unclear. The CDR3 has 13 residues. Trimming took 4 bases from V and 5 from J, leaving 12 bases between them. Germline values: CDR1 SGHTA, CDR2 FQGTGA. CDR3: CASSSGPANEQYF. CDR3 in DNA: TGTGCCAGCAGCTCCGGGCCCGCCAACGAGCAGTACTTC.

This chain uses TRBV25-1 with TRBJ1-1; no clear D. This CDR3 has 13 amino acids. V lost 4 bases and J 5 bases, leaving 11 bases between the germline ends. Germline-derived CDR1 and CDR2 are MGHDK and SYGVNS. The CDR3 bases are TGTGCCAGCAGTGCCCCCGGGAGAACTGAAGCTTTCTTT. Protein product: CASSAPGRTEAFF.

Ten or more counts support this clonotype. The chain links TRBV11-3 to TRBJ2-5; 11 bases fit TRBD2. J lost 2 bases, V lost 8 bases, and 1 base had no gene match. The CDR3 covers 13 residues. Germline V gives CDR1 SGHNT, CDR2 YENEEA. Written as DNA, the CDR3 is TGTGCCAGCGGGACTAGCGGACAAGAGACCCAGTACTTC. Translation gives CASGTSGQETQYF.

This clonotype was counted ten times or more. The CDR3 nucleotides are TGTGCCAGCAGCCTCACCTCCTTAGCGGGAGGGGGCTACGAGCAGTACTTC. It codes for CASSLTSLAGGGYEQYF. The V gene is TRBV7-6, the J gene TRBJ2-7, with 11 bases lining up with TRBD2. Germline values: CDR1 SGHVS, CDR2 FNYEAQ. The CDR3 spans 17 residues. V lost 5 bases to trimming and J lost 3 bases; unmatched junction nucleotides: 12.

V gene TRBV24-1 combines with J gene TRBJ2-1; TRBD2 matches 7 bases. V was pared by 7 bases and J by 5 bases, with 7 bases of the junction left unmatched. Germline V lookup: CDR1 KGHDR, CDR2 SFDVKD. This CDR3 is built from 14 residues. CDR3 sequence: CATSPGGGDNEQFF. The CDR3 nucleotides read TGTGCCACCAGCCCCGGGGGAGGGGACAATGAGCAGTTCTTC.

This clonotype was counted ten times or more. CDR3 DNA sequence: TGCAGCGTTTTGGACAGGGGCAATCAGCCCCAGCATTTT. This sequence encodes CSVLDRGNQPQHF. The chain is built from TRBV29-1 and TRBJ1-5; 8 nucleotides match TRBD1. With V trimmed by 5 bases and J by 2 bases, 2 bases remained unmatched. CDR3 length: 13 residues. Germline-derived CDR1 and CDR2 are SQVTM and ANQGSEA. Full variable domain (remainder filled in from reference TRBV29-1 and TRBJ1-5): SAVISQKPSRDICQRGTSLTIQCQVDSQVTMMFWYRQQPGQSLTLIATANQGSEATYESGFVIDKFPISRPNLTFSTLTVSNMSPEDSSIYLCSVLDRGNQPQHFGDGTRLSIL.

V and J are TRBV5-6 and TRBJ2-3, with 8 nucleotides matching TRBD1. Trimming took 6 bases from V and 3 from J; bases not matched to a gene: 12. This CDR3 has 16 residues. Per the germline V gene, CDR1 is SGHDT and CDR2 is YYEEEE. Written as DNA, the CDR3 is TGTGCCAGCAACCCACTAGGACAGGGTCGGACAGATACGCAGTATTTT. It specifies CASNPLGQGRTDTQYF.

This clonotype has ten or more counts. The J gene is TRBJ1-1, the V gene TRBV11-2, with D unclear. V was shortened by 0 bases and J by 2 bases, with 7 bases between the two germline ends. The CDR3 contains 14 residues. CDR1 SGHAT and CDR2 FQNNGV come from the germline V gene. The CDR3 sequence: CASSLDLLNTEAFF. The DNA of the CDR3 is TGTGCCAGCAGCTTAGATTTATTAAACACTGAAGCTTTCTTT.

This clonotype was recorded many times. The rearrangement links TRBV20-1 to TRBJ1-1; TRBD1 is a possible D gene (6 bases). The CDR3 is 12 amino acids. Germline V gene data show CDR1 as DFQATT and CDR2 as SNEGSKA (reference sequence). Trimming shortened V by 3 bases and J by 9 bases, and 14 bases separated the two germline ends. The CDR3, as DNA: TGCAGTGCTAGTTTGGGGGGCGGGCAAGCTTTCTTT. Amino acids: CSASLGGGQAFF.

This clonotype was counted at least ten times. V and J are TRBV5-1 and TRBJ2-1; 9 nucleotides agree with TRBD2. V lost 2 bases, J lost 7 bases, and 4 bases stayed unmatched. CDR1 and CDR2 from the germline V gene are SGHRS and YFSETQ. CDR3 size: 14 residues. CDR3 in amino acids: CASSFVAGANEQFF. In DNA, the CDR3 is TGCGCCAGCAGCTTCGTAGCGGGAGCTAATGAGCAGTTCTTC.

In this sample, this clonotype turned up many times. This chain joins TRBV27 and TRBJ2-5; TRBD1 matches at 12 bases. After removal of 6 bases from V and 6 bases from J, the junction contained 5 bases not matched to a gene. The germline CDR1 and CDR2 sequences are MNHEY and SMNVEV (reference sequence). The CDR3 has 14 residues. The CDR3 here is CASRGTGGVKTQYF. CDR3 nucleotide sequence: TGTGCCAGCAGGGGGACAGGGGGCGTAAAGACCCAGTACTTC.

This clonotype has a count of ten or more. The chain recombines TRBV6-5 with TRBJ2-7; maybe TRBD2 (5 bases). This CDR3 has 16 residues. Trimming left V 0 bases short and J 0 bases short, with 12 bases between. Germline values: CDR1 MNHEY, CDR2 SVGAGI. The CDR3 region is CASSYSMAGPSYEQYF. CDR3 bases: TGTGCCAGCAGTTACTCGATGGCGGGCCCCTCCTACGAGCAGTACTTC.